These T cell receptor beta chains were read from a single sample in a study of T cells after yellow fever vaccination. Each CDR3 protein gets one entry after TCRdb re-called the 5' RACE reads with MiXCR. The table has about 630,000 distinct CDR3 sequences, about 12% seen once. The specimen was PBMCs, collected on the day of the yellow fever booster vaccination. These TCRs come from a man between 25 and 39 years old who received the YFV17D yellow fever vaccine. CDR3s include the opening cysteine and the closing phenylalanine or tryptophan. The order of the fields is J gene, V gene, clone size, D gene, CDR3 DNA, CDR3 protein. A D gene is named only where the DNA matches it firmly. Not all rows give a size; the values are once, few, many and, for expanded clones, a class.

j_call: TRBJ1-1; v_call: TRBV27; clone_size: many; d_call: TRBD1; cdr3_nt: TGTGCCAGCAGACTGGACAGGGGGCATGGTGAAGCTTTCTTT; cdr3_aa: CASRLDRGHGEAFF
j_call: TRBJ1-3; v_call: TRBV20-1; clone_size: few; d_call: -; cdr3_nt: TGCAGTGCCGAATCCGGAAACACCATATATTTT; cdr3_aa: CSAESGNTIYF
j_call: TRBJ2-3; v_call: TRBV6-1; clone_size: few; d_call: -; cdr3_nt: TGTGCCAGCAGTGAAAGGGGACTGACAGATACGCAGTATTTT; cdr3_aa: CASSERGLTDTQYF
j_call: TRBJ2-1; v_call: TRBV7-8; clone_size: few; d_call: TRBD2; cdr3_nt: TGTGCCAGCAGCCCCCCGGTCCGACTAGCGTCTTACCCTTACGAGCAGTTCTTC; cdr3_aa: CASSPPVRLASYPYEQFF
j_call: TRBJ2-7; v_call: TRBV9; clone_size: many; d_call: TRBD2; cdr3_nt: TGTGCCAGCAGCGAGGGACTAGCGGGAAGTTACGAGCAGTACTTC; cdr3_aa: CASSEGLAGSYEQYF
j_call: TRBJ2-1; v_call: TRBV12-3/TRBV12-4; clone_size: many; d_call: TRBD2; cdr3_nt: TGTGCCAGCAGTTTAAGTGGGTCTAGCGGACTTGCCAATGAGCAGTTCTTC; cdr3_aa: CASSLSGSSGLANEQFF
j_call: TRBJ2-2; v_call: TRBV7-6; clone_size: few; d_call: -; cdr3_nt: TGTGCCAGCAGCTTAGAATCGCCAGGCGGCGGGGAGCTGTTTTTT; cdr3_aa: CASSLESPGGGELFF
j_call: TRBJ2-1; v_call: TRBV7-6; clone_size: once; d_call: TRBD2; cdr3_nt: TGTGCCAGCAGCTCCTTAGCGGGAGGTAGCTCCTACAATGAGCAGTTCTTC; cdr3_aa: CASSSLAGGSSYNEQFF
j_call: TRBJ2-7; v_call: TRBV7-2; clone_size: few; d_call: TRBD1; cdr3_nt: TGTGCCAGCAGCTTTTTACAGGGGAACGGGGTCGAGCAGTACTTC; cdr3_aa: CASSFLQGNGVEQYF
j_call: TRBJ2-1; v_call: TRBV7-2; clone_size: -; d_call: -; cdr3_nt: TGTGCCAGCAGCCAGCGACAAGAGACCAATGAGCAGTTCTTC; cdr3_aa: CASSQRQETNEQFF
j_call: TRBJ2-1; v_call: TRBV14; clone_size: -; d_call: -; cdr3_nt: TGTGCCAGCAGCCCCATCGAGACCTCCTACAATGAGCAGTTCTTC; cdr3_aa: CASSPIETSYNEQFF
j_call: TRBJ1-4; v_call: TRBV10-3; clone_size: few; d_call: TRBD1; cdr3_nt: TGTGCCATCAGTGATTTTGGACAGGGGTTTAATGAAAAACTGTTTTTT; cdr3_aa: CAISDFGQGFNEKLFF
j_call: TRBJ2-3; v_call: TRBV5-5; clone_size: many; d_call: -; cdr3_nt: TGTGCCAGCAGCTTGCGGCAGGTGAGGACAGATACGCAGTATTTT; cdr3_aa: CASSLRQVRTDTQYF
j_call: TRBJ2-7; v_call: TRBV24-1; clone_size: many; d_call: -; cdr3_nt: TGTGCCACCAGTGAACCCGGGACATCCGGGGAGCAGTACTTC; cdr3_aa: CATSEPGTSGEQYF
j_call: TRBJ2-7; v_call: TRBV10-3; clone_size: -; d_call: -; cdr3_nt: TGTGCCATCAGTGACCCACAGGGTCGCGAGCAGTACTTC; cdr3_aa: CAISDPQGREQYF
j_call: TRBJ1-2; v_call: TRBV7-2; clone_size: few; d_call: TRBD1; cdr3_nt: TGTGCCAGCAGCTTCACAGGGGGCAGCTATGGCTACACCTTC; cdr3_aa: CASSFTGGSYGYTF
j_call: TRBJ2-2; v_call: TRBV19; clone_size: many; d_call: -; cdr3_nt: TGTGCCAGTCTTTGGAAGACAGGGAACACCGGGGAGCTGTTTTTT; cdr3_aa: CASLWKTGNTGELFF
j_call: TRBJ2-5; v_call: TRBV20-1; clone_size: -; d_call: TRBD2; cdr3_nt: TGCAGTGCTAGTTTATTTAGCGGGTGGGCCGGAGAGACCCAGTACTTC; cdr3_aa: CSASLFSGWAGETQYF
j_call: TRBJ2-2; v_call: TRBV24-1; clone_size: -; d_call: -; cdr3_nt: TGTGCCACCAGTGCCCATCTGGGCAGGGGGAACACCGGGGAGCTGTTTTTT; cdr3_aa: CATSAHLGRGNTGELFF
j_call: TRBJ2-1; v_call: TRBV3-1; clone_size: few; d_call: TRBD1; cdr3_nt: TGTGCCAGCAGCCAGGCTCCGACAGGGTCCTACAATGAGCAGTTCTTC; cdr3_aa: CASSQAPTGSYNEQFF
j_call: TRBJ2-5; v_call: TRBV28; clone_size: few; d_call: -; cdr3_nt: TGTGCCAGCAGTCCCTCTTGGGGGAAACCCAAAGAGACCCAGTACTTC; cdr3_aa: CASSPSWGKPKETQYF
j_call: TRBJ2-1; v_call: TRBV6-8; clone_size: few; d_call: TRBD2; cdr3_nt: TGTGCCAGCAGTGGACTAGCTATTTGTAACAATGAGCAGTTCTTC; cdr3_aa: CASSGLAICNNEQFF
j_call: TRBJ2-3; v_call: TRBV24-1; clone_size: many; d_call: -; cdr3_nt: TGTGCCACCGGAACAGGGAGTACAGATACGCAGTATTTT; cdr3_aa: CATGTGSTDTQYF
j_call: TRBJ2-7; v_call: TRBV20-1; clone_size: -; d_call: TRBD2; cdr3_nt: TGCAGTGCTAGCCGACTAGCGGGAGGGTTTAGGGGCTCCTACGTGCAGTACTTC; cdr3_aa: CSASRLAGGFRGSYVQYF
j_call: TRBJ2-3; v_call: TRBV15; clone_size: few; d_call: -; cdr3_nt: TGTGCCACCTCCGGGACACGAGCTGCAGATACGCAGTATTTT; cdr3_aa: CATSGTRAADTQYF
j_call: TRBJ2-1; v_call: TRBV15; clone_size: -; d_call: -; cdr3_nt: TGTGCCACCAGCAGAGCGTCTGAGCAGTTCTTC; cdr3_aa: CATSRASEQFF
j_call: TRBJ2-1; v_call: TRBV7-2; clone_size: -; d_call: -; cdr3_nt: TGTGCCAGCAGCTTCCAGGAGTGTTTTGGTAGCGTGCAGTTCTTC; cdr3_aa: CASSFQECFGSVQFF
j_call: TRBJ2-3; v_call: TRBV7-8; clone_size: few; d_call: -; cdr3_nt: TGTGCCAGCAGCCCCCAAGCGAGTACAGATACGCAGTATTTT; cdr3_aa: CASSPQASTDTQYF
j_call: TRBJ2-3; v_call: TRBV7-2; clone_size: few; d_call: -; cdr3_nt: TGTGCCAGCAGCTTAGGTTTTAGAAGGGCAGGTACGCAGTATTTT; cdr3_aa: CASSLGFRRAGTQYF
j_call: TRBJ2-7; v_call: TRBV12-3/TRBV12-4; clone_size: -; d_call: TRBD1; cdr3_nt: TGTGCCAGCAGCGACACAGGGGTTGCCTACGAGCAGTACTTC; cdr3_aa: CASSDTGVAYEQYF
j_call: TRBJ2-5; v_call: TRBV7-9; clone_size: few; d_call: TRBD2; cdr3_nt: TGTGCCAGTAAACTAGCGGGAGTACAAGAGACCCAGTACTTC; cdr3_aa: CASKLAGVQETQYF
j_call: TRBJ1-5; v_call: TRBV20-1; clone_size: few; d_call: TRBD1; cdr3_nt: TGCAGTGCTTTCTTACAGGGGGGCAATCAGCCCCAGCATTTT; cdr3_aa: CSAFLQGGNQPQHF
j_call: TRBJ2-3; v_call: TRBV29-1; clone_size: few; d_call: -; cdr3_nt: TGCAGCGTGGGCCTTAGACCTGGGGATACGCAGTATTTT; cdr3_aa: CSVGLRPGDTQYF
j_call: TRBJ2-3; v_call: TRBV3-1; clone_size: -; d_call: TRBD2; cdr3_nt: TGTGCCAGCAGCCAACCGGGGGGGGGAGATACGCAGTATTTT; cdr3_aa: CASSQPGGGDTQYF
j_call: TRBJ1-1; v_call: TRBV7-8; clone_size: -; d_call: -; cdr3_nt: TGTGCCAGCTCCGTTGACAGCATGTACACTGAAGCTTTCTTT; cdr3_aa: CASSVDSMYTEAFF
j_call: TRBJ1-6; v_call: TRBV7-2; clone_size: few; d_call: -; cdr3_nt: TGTGCCAGCAGCCTGACGGTTGTAGGTAATTCACCCCTCCACTTT; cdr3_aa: CASSLTVVGNSPLHF
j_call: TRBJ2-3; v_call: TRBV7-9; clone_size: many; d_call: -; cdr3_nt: TGTGCCAGCAGCTCACCTGCCGAGGGGAGCACAGATACGCAGTATTTT; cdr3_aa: CASSSPAEGSTDTQYF
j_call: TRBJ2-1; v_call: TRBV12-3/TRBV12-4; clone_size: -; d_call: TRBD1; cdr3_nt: TGTGCCAGCAGCTCCAAGCTGGGACAGGGTTACAATGAGCAGTTCTTC; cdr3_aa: CASSSKLGQGYNEQFF
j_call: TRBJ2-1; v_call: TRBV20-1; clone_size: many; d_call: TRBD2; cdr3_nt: TGCAGTCCCGCCGAGCGGGAGGGCCTGGGTGAGCAGTTCTTC; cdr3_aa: CSPAEREGLGEQFF
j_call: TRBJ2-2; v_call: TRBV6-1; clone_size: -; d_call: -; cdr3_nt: TGTGCCAGCACCTCACTAGGCGACACCGGGGAGCTGTTTTTT; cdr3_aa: CASTSLGDTGELFF
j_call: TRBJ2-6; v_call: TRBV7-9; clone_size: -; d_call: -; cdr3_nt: TGTGCCAGCAGCCAAGGAGGGGGGAGTGGGGCCAACGTCCTGACTTTC; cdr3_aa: CASSQGGGSGANVLTF
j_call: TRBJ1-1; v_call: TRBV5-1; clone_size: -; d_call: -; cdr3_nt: TGCGCCAGCAGCGCCGGGGGGACCTACACTGAAGCTTTCTTT; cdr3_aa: CASSAGGTYTEAFF
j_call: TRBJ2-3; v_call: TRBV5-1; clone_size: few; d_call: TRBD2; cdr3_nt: TGCGCCAGCAGTTATGGCGGGAGTTTGCCAGATACGCAGTATTTT; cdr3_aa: CASSYGGSLPDTQYF
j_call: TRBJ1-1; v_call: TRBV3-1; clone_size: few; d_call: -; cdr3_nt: TGTGCCAGCAGCCCTATACCGGGATCGGCTTTCTTT; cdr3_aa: CASSPIPGSAFF
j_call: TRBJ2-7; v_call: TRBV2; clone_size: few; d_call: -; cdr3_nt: TGTGCCAGCAGCTTGGACCGAAACCTCTCCTACGAGCAGTACTTC; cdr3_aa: CASSLDRNLSYEQYF
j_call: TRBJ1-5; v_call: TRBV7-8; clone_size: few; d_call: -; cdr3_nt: TGTGCCAGCAGCTTAGGCCCCTCGGCTGCTCCCCAGCATTTT; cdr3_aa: CASSLGPSAAPQHF
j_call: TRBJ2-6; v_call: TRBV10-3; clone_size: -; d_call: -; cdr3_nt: TGTGCCATCAGTCACCTCGGACACCACGTCGATCCTGGGGCCAACGTCCTGACTTTC; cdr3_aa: CAISHLGHHVDPGANVLTF
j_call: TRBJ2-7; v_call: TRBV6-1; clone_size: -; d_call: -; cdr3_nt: TGTGCCAGCAGCCCAGGGGCTGCCTACGAGCAGTACTTC; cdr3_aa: CASSPGAAYEQYF
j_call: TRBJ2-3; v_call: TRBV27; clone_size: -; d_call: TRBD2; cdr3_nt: TGTGCCAGCAGTCCCACTAGCGGGAGCTGGGATACGCAGTATTTT; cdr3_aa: CASSPTSGSWDTQYF
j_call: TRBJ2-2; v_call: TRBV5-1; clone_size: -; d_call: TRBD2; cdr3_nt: TGCGCCAGCAGAGCTAGCGGGATGAACACCGGGGAGCTGTTTTTT; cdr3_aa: CASRASGMNTGELFF
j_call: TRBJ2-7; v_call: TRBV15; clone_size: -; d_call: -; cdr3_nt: TGTGCCACCAGCAGAGGCCTCTACGAGCAGTACTTC; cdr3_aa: CATSRGLYEQYF
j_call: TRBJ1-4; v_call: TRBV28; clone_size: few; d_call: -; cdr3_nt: TGTGCCAGCAGTTTACCTGCCCGTGGGGAAAAACTGTTTTTT; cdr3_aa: CASSLPARGEKLFF
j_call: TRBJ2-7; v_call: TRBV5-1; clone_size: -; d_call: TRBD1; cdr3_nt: TGCGCCAGCAGACCGGGCTACAGGGGGCGCTTCTACGAGCAGTACTTC; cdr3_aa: CASRPGYRGRFYEQYF
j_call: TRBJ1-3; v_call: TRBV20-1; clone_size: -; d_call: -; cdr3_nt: TGCAGTGCTATCTCGGGAAAAGGAAACACCATATATTTT; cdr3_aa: CSAISGKGNTIYF
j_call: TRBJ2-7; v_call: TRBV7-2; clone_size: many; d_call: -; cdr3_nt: TGTGCCAGCAGCCCAAGCCCGCTTGCCGCCTACGAGCAGTACTTC; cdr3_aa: CASSPSPLAAYEQYF
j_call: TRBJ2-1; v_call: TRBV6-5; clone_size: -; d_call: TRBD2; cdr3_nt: TGTGCCAGCAGTTACTCTGGAGCGGGAGGACGCAATGAGCAGTTCTTC; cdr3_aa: CASSYSGAGGRNEQFF
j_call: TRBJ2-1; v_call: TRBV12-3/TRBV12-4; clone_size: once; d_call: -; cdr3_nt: TGTGCCAGCAGTTTAGGGACACCCAATGAGCAGTTCTTC; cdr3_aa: CASSLGTPNEQFF